The 25 T cell receptor beta chains below all came from one sample that was sequenced in a study of cytomegalovirus exposure and HLA in healthy donors. TCRdb's table, derived via immunoSEQ multiplex PCR, lists solely in-frame clones and lacks some. The sample lists some 140,000 clones, approximately 86% occurring once. What was sequenced was PBMCs. These TCRs come from a man between 18 and 29 years old in good health and CMV-seropositive.

This clone occurred once. This sequence joins TRBV19 and TRBJ2-7, with D tentatively TRBD2 (6 bases). The CDR3 runs 13 residues. V gave up 4 bases and J gave up 3 bases, with 10 bases separating them. Germline loops: CDR1 LNHDA, CDR2 SQIVND (reference sequence). The CDR3 DNA follows: TGTGCCAGTAGTAGCGGGGCCCTCTACGAGCAGTACTTC. Protein: CASSSGALYEQYF.

V gene TRBV2 combines with J gene TRBJ2-7; D unclear. Germline V gives CDR1 SNHLY, CDR2 FYNNEI. The CDR3 is made up of 12 amino acids. Trimming removed 7 bases from V and 4 bases from J, with 11 bases in between. The CDR3 spells CASTSITYEQYF. In DNA, the CDR3 is TGTGCCAGCACCTCGATTACTTACGAGCAGTACTTC. Looking up the rest from reference TRBV2 and TRBJ2-7 gives the full variable domain: EPEVTQTPSHQVTQMGQEVILRCVPISNHLYFYWYRQILGQKVEFLVSFYNNEISEKSEIFDDQFSVERPDGSNFTLKIRSTKLEDSAMYFCASTSITYEQYFGPGTRLTVT.

This clone was recorded a few times. The rearrangement joins TRBV6-5 to TRBJ1-1, with a weak D call TRBD1 (6 bases). V gave up 6 bases and J gave up 1 base, with 9 bases separating them. The germline V gene has CDR1 MNHEY and CDR2 SVGAGI. The length of the CDR3 is 13 residues. This chain's CDR3 is CASSRQENTEAFF. The CDR3 bases are TGTGCCAGCAGCAGACAGGAGAACACTGAAGCTTTCTTT.

This chain joins TRBV5-1 and TRBJ1-2; no definite D call. With 7 bases removed from V and 6 bases from J, the gap between germline ends came to 13 bases. CDR3 size: 12 residues. Germline CDR1 and CDR2: SGHRS and YFSETQ. The CDR3 loop reads CASAVAEHGYTF. CDR3 DNA: TGCGCCAGCGCGGTCGCCGAGCATGGCTACACCTTC.

The CDR3 DNA follows: TGTGCCAGCAGGATCTTCGGGACAGGGGTCTATGGCTACACCTTC. This codes for CASRIFGTGVYGYTF. The V gene is TRBV28, the J gene TRBJ1-2; 10 bases match TRBD1. In germline, CDR1 is MDHEN, CDR2 SYDVKM. The CDR3 covers 15 residues. V lost 6 bases, J lost 4 bases, and 8 bases stayed unmatched.

The chain links TRBV29-1 to TRBJ2-3; possibly TRBD1 for D (6 bases). The germline V gene encodes CDR1 SQVTM and CDR2 ANQGSEA. This CDR3 contains 17 residues. V was shortened by 7 bases and J by 0 bases, with 23 bases between the two germline ends. The CDR3 reads CSAEGRGLGTSTDTQYF. The CDR3 bases are TGCAGCGCCGAGGGCAGGGGTCTTGGCACTAGCACAGATACGCAGTATTTT.

The chain is built from TRBV11-2 and TRBJ2-3; D is possibly TRBD2 (6 bases). V gave up 3 bases and J gave up 6 bases, with 16 bases separating them. The CDR3 runs 15 residues. Germline V lookup: CDR1 SGHAT, CDR2 FQNNGV. The CDR3 sequence is CASSFLTGEADTQYF. CDR3 coding DNA: TGTGCCAGCAGCTTTCTCACGGGAGAAGCCGATACGCAGTATTTT.

This clone came up once. This rearrangement joins TRBV27 to TRBJ2-1; 7 bases fit TRBD2. This CDR3 spans 16 amino acids. Germline-derived CDR1 and CDR2 are MNHEY and SMNVEV (reference sequence). Trimming at V came to 2 bases and at J to 0 bases, leaving 4 bases not matched to a gene. Here the CDR3 reads CASSLAAGASYNEQFF. DNA for the CDR3: TGTGCCAGCAGTTTAGCGGCGGGAGCCTCCTACAATGAGCAGTTCTTC.

This clone came up once. This sequence joins TRBV7-2 and TRBJ2-5, with TRBD2 identical over 12 bases. CDR1 SGHTA and CDR2 FQGNSA come from the germline V gene. V was clipped by 3 bases and J by 4 bases; unmatched bases: 3. The CDR3 totals 15 residues. Here the CDR3 reads CASSLRLAGVETQYF. The CDR3 nucleotides are TGTGCCAGCAGCTTGAGACTAGCGGGAGTAGAGACCCAGTACTTC.

The V call is TRBV7-8, the J call TRBJ1-3; 10 bases align to TRBD1. V dropped 5 bases and J dropped 3; count of bases not matched to a gene: 7. Germline V gives CDR1 SGHVS, CDR2 FQNEAQ. The CDR3 totals 16 residues. CDR3 bases: TGTGCCAGCAGCCATAGGACAGGGGGTGGTGGAAACACCATATATTTT. It yields the protein CASSHRTGGGGNTIYF.

A single count supports this clone. The V call is TRBV13, the J call TRBJ2-1; TRBD2 matches 13 bases. Germline-derived CDR1 and CDR2 are PRHDT and FYEKMQ (reference sequence). CDR3 length: 15 residues. Trimming at V came to 5 bases and at J to 6 bases, leaving 4 bases not matched to a gene. CDR3: CASSITSGGANEQFF. The CDR3, as DNA: TGTGCCAGCAGCATCACTAGCGGGGGGGCCAATGAGCAGTTCTTC.

V gene TRBV6-6 combines with J gene TRBJ2-3, with 9 bases identical to TRBD2. Germline trimming cut 7 bases from V and 4 bases from J; bases unmatched to any gene: 6. Germline V gives CDR1 MNHNY, CDR2 SVGAGI (reference sequence). The CDR3 length is 14 residues. This chain's CDR3 is CASNPGTSPDTQYF. In nucleotides, the CDR3 is TGTGCCAGCAACCCCGGGACTAGCCCAGATACGCAGTATTTT.

The V gene is TRBV11-3, the J gene TRBJ2-3; D gene unclear. This CDR3 is built from 12 residues. Germline V gene lookup returns CDR1 SGHNT and CDR2 YENEEA. V lost 5 bases and J lost 5, with 8 bases in between. The CDR3 is CASSLWRDTQYF. CDR3 coding DNA: TGTGCCAGCAGCCTGTGGAGAGATACGCAGTATTTT.

This clone was recorded only once. This rearrangement joins TRBV7-9 to TRBJ2-3, with TRBD1 identical over 10 bases. Germline values: CDR1 SEHNR, CDR2 FQNEAQ (reference sequence). The junction had 3 bases not matched to a gene; V was cut back by 3 bases and J by 3 bases. The CDR3 covers 15 residues. CDR3 in amino acids: CASSFDRGHTDTQYF. CDR3 coding DNA: TGTGCCAGCAGCTTTGACAGGGGGCATACAGATACGCAGTATTTT.

V gene TRBV6-1 combines with J gene TRBJ1-5, with 10 bases that match TRBD1. Germline CDR1 MNHNS, CDR2 SASEGT. The CDR3 is made up of 14 amino acids. The ends lost 6 bases at V and 6 bases at J; junction bases unmatched: 5. The CDR3, as DNA: TGTGCCAGCAGATTGACAGGGGGCGTTCAGCCCCAGCATTTT. Its translation is CASRLTGGVQPQHF.

The CDR3 sequence is CASSYRDRVESPDTQYF. CDR3 DNA sequence: TGTGCCAGCAGCTATCGGGACAGGGTAGAGAGCCCAGATACGCAGTATTTT. The V and J genes are TRBV7-8 and TRBJ2-3; 9 bases align to TRBD1. This CDR3 is 17 amino acids long. CDR1 is SGHVS and CDR2 is FQNEAQ in the germline V gene. The V gene end was trimmed by 4 bases and the J gene end by 4 bases; junction bases not matched to a gene: 12.

The chain employs TRBV9 and TRBJ2-5; D gene ambiguous. The CDR3 runs 12 residues. Germline V CDR1 and CDR2: SGDLS, YYNGEE. V was pared by 2 bases and J by 4 bases, with 6 bases between. The CDR3 sequence is CASSVEAETQYF. In nucleotides, the CDR3 is TGTGCCAGCAGCGTTGAAGCAGAGACCCAGTACTTC.

The V call is TRBV6-6, the J call TRBJ1-3; D remains ambiguous. The CDR3 runs 15 residues. Trimming took off 2 bases at V and 7 bases at J, with 15 bases between the two ends. The germline V gene encodes CDR1 MNHNY and CDR2 SVGAGI (reference sequence). The CDR3 reads CASSYPDGMWNTIYF. The CDR3 DNA follows: TGTGCCAGCAGTTACCCAGACGGGATGTGGAACACCATATATTTT.

The rearrangement uses TRBV27 and TRBJ2-7, with 10 bases fitting TRBD1. Germline V gives CDR1 MNHEY, CDR2 SMNVEV (reference sequence). This CDR3 region has 17 residues. The ends lost 3 bases at V and 4 bases at J; junction bases unmatched: 12. CDR3 residues: CASSLSPPGQGKYEQYF. The CDR3 nucleotides read TGTGCCAGCAGTTTGTCCCCACCGGGACAGGGGAAGTACGAGCAGTACTTC.

The chain is built from TRBV6-1 and TRBJ2-7; TRBD2 matches at 13 bases. In germline, CDR1 is MNHNS, CDR2 SASEGT. The CDR3 extends over 15 amino acids. The ends lost 5 bases at V and 6 bases at J; junction bases unmatched: 7. The CDR3 sequence is CASSPGLAGASEQYF. Written as DNA, the CDR3 is TGTGCCAGCAGTCCAGGACTAGCGGGGGCCTCCGAGCAGTACTTC.

The rearrangement links TRBV29-1 to TRBJ2-5; possibly TRBD2 for D (5 bases). From germline, CDR1 is SQVTM and CDR2 ANQGSEA. The CDR3 loop spans 12 amino acids. With 6 bases removed from V and 3 bases from J, the gap between germline ends came to 11 bases. The CDR3 DNA is TGCAGCGTAGCGGCAAGGGAAGAGACCCAGTACTTC. This gives the protein CSVAAREETQYF.

This sequence joins TRBV7-9 and TRBJ2-1; 7 bases agree with TRBD2. J was trimmed by 1 base and V by 5 bases; bases with no gene match: 8. CDR1 and CDR2 (germline): SEHNR, FQNEAQ (reference sequence). The CDR3 runs to 16 residues. The CDR3 DNA follows: TGTGCCAGCAGCACGAGCGGGGCCAAGTCCTACAATGAGCAGTTCTTC. Protein product: CASSTSGAKSYNEQFF.

The chain joins TRBV7-3 to TRBJ2-7; no firm D call. This CDR3 contains 14 residues. V dropped 4 bases and J dropped 0 bases, with 10 bases sitting between them. Germline V lookup: CDR1 SGHTA, CDR2 FQGTGA. The CDR3 loop reads CASSSSGSSYEQYF. The CDR3, as DNA: TGTGCCAGCAGCTCCTCCGGGTCCTCCTACGAGCAGTACTTC. Supplemented by reference TRBV7-3 and TRBJ2-7, the full variable domain reads GAGVSQTPSNKVTEKGKYVELRCDPISGHTALYWYRQSLGQGPEFLIYFQGTGAADDSGLPNDRFFAVRPEGSVSTLKIQRTERGDSAVYLCASSSSGSSYEQYFGPGTRLTVT.

This rearrangement joins TRBV29-1 to TRBJ1-1; D ambiguous. The CDR3 is 11 residues long. CDR1 is SQVTM, CDR2 ANQGSEA, per germline. V gave up 7 bases and J gave up 4 bases, with 10 bases separating them. The CDR3 spells CSGLALTEAFF. The CDR3 DNA sequence: TGCAGCGGGCTAGCTCTCACTGAAGCTTTCTTT.

This sequence joins TRBV5-8 and TRBJ1-5, with 7 positions matching TRBD1. V was clipped by 8 bases and J by 3 bases; unmatched bases: 5. The germline V gene encodes CDR1 SGHTS and CDR2 YDEGEE. This CDR3 has 13 amino acids. The CDR3 region has the DNA TGTGCCAGGCGGGGACAGACCAATCAGCCCCAGCATTTT. This gives the protein CARRGQTNQPQHF. The full variable domain, completed using reference TRBV5-8 and TRBJ1-5, is EAGVTQSPTHLIKTRGQQATLRCSPISGHTSVYWYQQALGLGLQFLLWYDEGEERNRGNFPPRFSGRQFPNYSSELNVNALELEDSALYLCARRGQTNQPQHFGDGTRLSIL.